Listed below are T cell receptor beta chains from one sample, sequenced in a study of blood T cell repertoires in COVID-19. TCRdb's table, derived via immunoSEQ multiplex PCR, lists solely in-frame clones and lacks some. The profile covers about 62,000 clones, with 80% to 90% appearing a single time and 1% to 1.5% taken by the ten largest. Sequencing was carried out using peripheral blood. These receptors all stem from a woman of 80 years or more with acute or convalescent COVID-19. Each CDR3 is given with its conserved first and last residue. Fields, in order: D gene, clone size, J gene, V gene, CDR3 DNA, CDR3 protein. A D gene is named only where the DNA matches it firmly. A row's size may be missing; if present it is once, few, many or a size class.

d_call: TRBD1; clone_size: once; j_call: TRBJ2-5; v_call: TRBV5-1; cdr3_nt: TGCGCCAGCAGCTTCAGGGGGCGGGGAGAGACCCAGTACTTC; cdr3_aa: CASSFRGRGETQYF
d_call: TRBD2; clone_size: NA; j_call: TRBJ2-5; v_call: TRBV5-1; cdr3_nt: TGCGCCAGTTGGGGGACTAGCCAGGAAGAGACCCAGTACTTC; cdr3_aa: CASWGTSQEETQYF
d_call: NA; clone_size: NA; j_call: TRBJ2-1; v_call: TRBV11-2; cdr3_nt: TGTGCCAGCAGCTCGGGACAACTAGGGGTCTTC; cdr3_aa: CASSSGQLGVF
d_call: NA; clone_size: NA; j_call: TRBJ2-5; v_call: TRBV7-6; cdr3_nt: TGTGCCAGCAGCCTTGGTGAGGCCCTCCTGGCGGCGGCCCAGTACTTC; cdr3_aa: CASSLGEALLAAAQYF
d_call: TRBD2; clone_size: NA; j_call: TRBJ2-1; v_call: TRBV5-4; cdr3_nt: TGTGCCAGCAGCTGGACTAGCGGGGGGGCCCGTAGTGAGCAGTTCTTC; cdr3_aa: CASSWTSGGARSEQFF
d_call: TRBD2; clone_size: NA; j_call: TRBJ2-3; v_call: TRBV19; cdr3_nt: TGTGCCAGTAAGAGCGGGAGAGGAACAGATACGCAGTATTTT; cdr3_aa: CASKSGRGTDTQYF
d_call: TRBD1; clone_size: once; j_call: TRBJ1-2; v_call: TRBV4-2; cdr3_nt: TGTGCCAGCAGCCAAGCACCCCCACAGGGGGCAGTTGGCTACACCTTC; cdr3_aa: CASSQAPPQGAVGYTF
d_call: NA; clone_size: once; j_call: TRBJ2-3; v_call: TRBV5-5; cdr3_nt: TGTGCCAGCAGCCCTTACACAGATACGCAGTATTTT; cdr3_aa: CASSPYTDTQYF
d_call: NA; clone_size: once; j_call: TRBJ2-3; v_call: TRBV5-8; cdr3_nt: TGTGCCAGCAGCTCCCGACACGCAGATACGCAGTATTTT; cdr3_aa: CASSSRHADTQYF
d_call: NA; clone_size: NA; j_call: TRBJ2-7; v_call: TRBV19; cdr3_nt: TGTGCCAGTCGATCGGGCCAGGGGCCTACCGAGCAGTACTTC; cdr3_aa: CASRSGQGPTEQYF
d_call: NA; clone_size: NA; j_call: TRBJ2-1; v_call: TRBV7-6; cdr3_nt: TGTGCCAGCAGCTGGGGGACGTTTAGCCGGGGAGGTGAGCAGTTCTTC; cdr3_aa: CASSWGTFSRGGEQFF
d_call: NA; clone_size: NA; j_call: TRBJ2-7; v_call: TRBV7-9; cdr3_nt: TGTGCCAGCAGCTTAATATACGAGCAGTACTTC; cdr3_aa: CASSLIYEQYF
d_call: NA; clone_size: NA; j_call: TRBJ1-1; v_call: TRBV6-6; cdr3_nt: TGTGCCAGCAGTTGGGCCAGAGACACTGAAGCTTTCTTT; cdr3_aa: CASSWARDTEAFF
d_call: TRBD2; clone_size: NA; j_call: TRBJ2-1; v_call: TRBV19; cdr3_nt: TGTGCCAGTAGCACCTCACTAGCGGGAGGGAGAAATGAGCAGTTCTTC; cdr3_aa: CASSTSLAGGRNEQFF
d_call: TRBD1; clone_size: NA; j_call: TRBJ2-3; v_call: TRBV6-5; cdr3_nt: TGTGCCAGCAGTTACTCCGGGACAGGGGGTGAAGATACGCAGTATTTT; cdr3_aa: CASSYSGTGGEDTQYF
d_call: NA; clone_size: few; j_call: TRBJ2-7; v_call: TRBV28; cdr3_nt: TGTGCCAGCATTCTTTCTTCGGGGAGCTCCTACGAGCAGTACTTC; cdr3_aa: CASILSSGSSYEQYF
d_call: TRBD2; clone_size: NA; j_call: TRBJ2-7; v_call: TRBV5-6; cdr3_nt: TGTGCCACTAATAAACTGTGGGGGGGCGAGCAGTACTTC; cdr3_aa: CATNKLWGGEQYF
d_call: TRBD1; clone_size: NA; j_call: TRBJ1-2; v_call: TRBV27; cdr3_nt: TGTGCCAGCAGTGGGGACAGGTCTTGGGGCTACACCTTC; cdr3_aa: CASSGDRSWGYTF
d_call: NA; clone_size: NA; j_call: TRBJ2-2; v_call: TRBV6-5; cdr3_nt: TGTGCCAGCGCCCGCGGGGCCACCGGGGAGCTGTTTTTT; cdr3_aa: CASARGATGELFF
d_call: NA; clone_size: NA; j_call: TRBJ1-1; v_call: TRBV6-5; cdr3_nt: TGTGCCAGCAGTTACTCATGGGGCACGGTGAACACTGAAGCTTTCTTT; cdr3_aa: CASSYSWGTVNTEAFF
d_call: NA; clone_size: NA; j_call: TRBJ1-2; v_call: TRBV10-3; cdr3_nt: TGTGCCATCAGCGAGACATCCGACTTCTATGGCTACACCTTC; cdr3_aa: CAISETSDFYGYTF
d_call: NA; clone_size: NA; j_call: TRBJ2-7; v_call: TRBV18; cdr3_nt: TGTGCCAGCTCACCCTCAAGGACCGGGGTTGGTAATGTCGACGAGCAGTACTTC; cdr3_aa: CASSPSRTGVGNVDEQYF
d_call: TRBD2; clone_size: once; j_call: TRBJ2-3; v_call: TRBV30; cdr3_nt: TGTGCCTGCACAGCGGGAAGGGCAGATACGCAGTATTTT; cdr3_aa: CACTAGRADTQYF
d_call: TRBD1; clone_size: NA; j_call: TRBJ1-5; v_call: TRBV19; cdr3_nt: TGTGCCGGAGGGGGGACAGGCGCCAATCAGCCCCAGCATTTT; cdr3_aa: CAGGGTGANQPQHF
d_call: NA; clone_size: NA; j_call: TRBJ2-2; v_call: TRBV30; cdr3_nt: TGTGCCTGGAGATTTACAACTAGTCGGTGGGAGCTGTTTTTT; cdr3_aa: CAWRFTTSRWELFF
d_call: NA; clone_size: NA; j_call: TRBJ1-5; v_call: TRBV7-8; cdr3_nt: TGTGCCAGCAGCTTCCAGGGAAGCAGCAATCAGCCCCAGCATTTT; cdr3_aa: CASSFQGSSNQPQHF
d_call: NA; clone_size: once; j_call: TRBJ2-6; v_call: TRBV2; cdr3_nt: TGTGCCAGCCGGGGAGCCCGGACAGCGGTCTCTGGGGCCAACGTCCTGACTTTC; cdr3_aa: CASRGARTAVSGANVLTF
d_call: NA; clone_size: NA; j_call: TRBJ1-6; v_call: TRBV27; cdr3_nt: TGTGCCAGCAGTTCAGGCTTGTTGGCCCTCCACTTT; cdr3_aa: CASSSGLLALHF
d_call: TRBD1; clone_size: NA; j_call: TRBJ1-1; v_call: TRBV6-4; cdr3_nt: TGTGCCAGCAAAAGGGACAGGGCTAACACTGAAGCTTTCTTT; cdr3_aa: CASKRDRANTEAFF
d_call: NA; clone_size: once; j_call: TRBJ1-1; v_call: TRBV30; cdr3_nt: TGTGCCTGGGGGAGGGACACTGAAGCTTTCTTT; cdr3_aa: CAWGRDTEAFF
d_call: NA; clone_size: NA; j_call: TRBJ2-7; v_call: TRBV5-1; cdr3_nt: TGCGCCAGCAGCTTGGCCGGGGTGGGCAGCTTCGAGCAGTACTTC; cdr3_aa: CASSLAGVGSFEQYF
d_call: NA; clone_size: NA; j_call: TRBJ1-2; v_call: TRBV2; cdr3_nt: TGTGCCAGTAAGGGGTTCTATGGCTACACCTTC; cdr3_aa: CASKGFYGYTF
d_call: TRBD1; clone_size: NA; j_call: TRBJ1-2; v_call: TRBV11-1; cdr3_nt: TGTGCCAGCAGCCCCGGGACAGACTATGGCTACACCTTC; cdr3_aa: CASSPGTDYGYTF
d_call: TRBD1; clone_size: NA; j_call: TRBJ1-5; v_call: TRBV29-1; cdr3_nt: TGCAGCGTTTACGGACAGGGCAATCAGCCCCAGCATTTT; cdr3_aa: CSVYGQGNQPQHF
d_call: TRBD1; clone_size: NA; j_call: TRBJ1-6; v_call: TRBV10-3; cdr3_nt: TGTGCCATCAGGGATACAGGGGGCTCACCCCTCCACTTT; cdr3_aa: CAIRDTGGSPLHF
d_call: TRBD1; clone_size: few; j_call: TRBJ1-2; v_call: TRBV5-1; cdr3_nt: TGCGCCAGCAGCTCAACGGACAGGCCCTATGGCTACACCTTC; cdr3_aa: CASSSTDRPYGYTF
d_call: TRBD1; clone_size: NA; j_call: TRBJ1-1; v_call: TRBV6-5; cdr3_nt: TGTGCCAGCAGTTACTCGCCAGGGGGCTCTGAAGCTTTCTTT; cdr3_aa: CASSYSPGGSEAFF
d_call: TRBD2; clone_size: NA; j_call: TRBJ2-6; v_call: TRBV2; cdr3_nt: TGTGCCAGCAGTGAAGAAAGCGGGGGCACCTCCTTCTCTGGGGCCAACGTCCTGACTTTC; cdr3_aa: CASSEESGGTSFSGANVLTF
d_call: NA; clone_size: once; j_call: TRBJ2-1; v_call: TRBV19; cdr3_nt: TGTGCCAGTAGTATGAGAGAGAATGAGCAGTTCTTC; cdr3_aa: CASSMRENEQFF
d_call: TRBD1; clone_size: NA; j_call: TRBJ1-2; v_call: TRBV6-5; cdr3_nt: TGTGCCAGCTTTGGACAGGGTTTATATGGCTACACCTTC; cdr3_aa: CASFGQGLYGYTF
d_call: NA; clone_size: NA; j_call: TRBJ1-5; v_call: TRBV7-9; cdr3_nt: TGTGCCAGCAGCTTGGTCGATCAGAATCAGCCCCAGCATTTT; cdr3_aa: CASSLVDQNQPQHF
d_call: TRBD1; clone_size: NA; j_call: TRBJ1-3; v_call: TRBV7-6; cdr3_nt: TGTGCCAGCAGCTTATGGTTCACAGGGGCACTTACCCGGGGAAACACCATATATTTT; cdr3_aa: CASSLWFTGALTRGNTIYF
d_call: NA; clone_size: NA; j_call: TRBJ1-1; v_call: TRBV4-3; cdr3_nt: TGCGCCAGCAGCCAGAGTGCCGGGGGGCAAAGTGAAGCTTTCTTT; cdr3_aa: CASSQSAGGQSEAFF
d_call: NA; clone_size: NA; j_call: TRBJ2-3; v_call: TRBV7-3; cdr3_nt: TGTGCCAGCAGCTTAAATGCGGGGCACACAGATACGCAGTATTTT; cdr3_aa: CASSLNAGHTDTQYF
d_call: NA; clone_size: NA; j_call: TRBJ2-7; v_call: TRBV5-1; cdr3_nt: TGCGCCAGCAGCCAGGGACGGGGGACCTACTACGAGCAGTACTTC; cdr3_aa: CASSQGRGTYYEQYF
d_call: NA; clone_size: once; j_call: TRBJ1-5; v_call: TRBV28; cdr3_nt: TGTGCCAGCAGTTTAAATACCCCGGGGATGGAAAATCAGCCCCAGCATTTT; cdr3_aa: CASSLNTPGMENQPQHF
d_call: NA; clone_size: NA; j_call: TRBJ1-1; v_call: TRBV7-9; cdr3_nt: TGTGCCAGCAGCTACGAGGAGACTGAAGCTTTCTTT; cdr3_aa: CASSYEETEAFF
d_call: NA; clone_size: NA; j_call: TRBJ2-5; v_call: TRBV19; cdr3_nt: TGTGCCAGTAGTATTGCAGGGGATGCAGAGACCCAGTACTTC; cdr3_aa: CASSIAGDAETQYF
d_call: TRBD2; clone_size: NA; j_call: TRBJ2-3; v_call: TRBV19; cdr3_nt: TGTGCCAGTAGTACTGAGCGGGAGGGTACTGGCACAGATACGCAGTATTTT; cdr3_aa: CASSTEREGTGTDTQYF
d_call: TRBD1; clone_size: NA; j_call: TRBJ1-6; v_call: TRBV5-1; cdr3_nt: TGCGCCAGCAGCGCCGACAGGGGTAATTCACCCCTCCACTTT; cdr3_aa: CASSADRGNSPLHF
d_call: NA; clone_size: NA; j_call: TRBJ2-1; v_call: TRBV4-3; cdr3_nt: TGCGCCAGCAGCCATTCTGCTAGCTCCTACAATGAGCAGTTCTTC; cdr3_aa: CASSHSASSYNEQFF
d_call: TRBD2; clone_size: NA; j_call: TRBJ2-5; v_call: TRBV27; cdr3_nt: TGTGCCAGCAGCCGATCCTGGACTAGCGGACACCAAGAGACCCAGTACTTC; cdr3_aa: CASSRSWTSGHQETQYF
d_call: NA; clone_size: NA; j_call: TRBJ1-5; v_call: TRBV7-2; cdr3_nt: TGTGCCAGCAGCTTGAGCAGGGATCAGCCCCAGCATTTT; cdr3_aa: CASSLSRDQPQHF
d_call: NA; clone_size: once; j_call: TRBJ1-1; v_call: TRBV27; cdr3_nt: TGTGCCAGCAGTCAAAGTTTGGCCTACCAACGGGGCACTGAAGCTTTCTTT; cdr3_aa: CASSQSLAYQRGTEAFF
d_call: NA; clone_size: NA; j_call: TRBJ2-1; v_call: TRBV30; cdr3_nt: TGTGCCTGGAGTAACAGGGCTTCCTACAATGAGCAGTTCTTC; cdr3_aa: CAWSNRASYNEQFF
d_call: TRBD2; clone_size: NA; j_call: TRBJ2-5; v_call: TRBV6-2/TRBV6-3; cdr3_nt: TGTGCCAGCAGTTACGGCCAACTGGGGGGGGAGACCCAGTACTTC; cdr3_aa: CASSYGQLGGETQYF